One and the same sample provided the 6 T cell receptor beta chains below, sequenced in a study of blood T cell repertoires in COVID-19. The table came from immunoSEQ multiplex PCR; TCRdb's copy has only in-frame clones and leaves some out. The sample holds around 46,000 clones, roughly 88% seen once. The sample comprised peripheral blood. The receptors were gathered from a middle-aged man with acute or convalescent COVID-19.

V usage is TRBV6-1 and J usage is TRBJ1-5; a weak D match, TRBD1 (5 bases). CDR1 is MNHNS and CDR2 is SASEGT in the germline V gene. This CDR3 spans 13 amino acids. V dropped 3 bases and J dropped 7 bases, with 10 bases sitting between them. The DNA of the CDR3 is TGTGCCAGCAGTGAGGAGGGGCAGCAGCCCCAGCATTTT. Its protein product is CASSEEGQQPQHF.

The rearrangement joins TRBV9 to TRBJ2-5, with 11 positions matching TRBD1. Losses at the gene ends were 2 bases for V and 10 bases for J; bases not matched to a gene: 4. This CDR3 comprises 13 residues. CDR1 SGDLS and CDR2 YYNGEE come from the germline V gene. The CDR3 region is CASSVGTGGDQYF. The CDR3 nucleotides are TGTGCCAGCAGCGTCGGGACAGGGGGTGACCAGTACTTC.

V gene TRBV18 combines with J gene TRBJ1-5, with 7 bases that match TRBD1. The CDR3 contains 14 residues. Unmatched junction bases numbered 6, after V lost 3 bases and J lost 7 bases. CDR1 and CDR2 from the germline V gene are KGHSH and LQKENI. CDR3 nucleotides: TGTGCCAGCTCACCTGAGATAGGGGGCCAGCCCCAGCATTTT. It is translated as CASSPEIGGQPQHF. The entire variable domain, with the rest obtained from reference TRBV18 and TRBJ1-5, is as follows: NAGVMQNPRHLVRRRGQEARLRCSPMKGHSHVYWYRQLPEEGLKFMVYLQKENIIDESGMPKERFSAEFPKEGPSILRIQQVVRGDSAAYFCASSPEIGGQPQHFGDGTRLSIL.

The chain recombines TRBV5-1 with TRBJ1-4; TRBD1 might be the D (6 bases). CDR3 length: 16 residues. The germline CDR1 and CDR2 sequences are SGHRS and YFSETQ. Trimming cost V 4 bases and J 3 bases, with 16 bases left between them. CDR3 region: CASSTGRGTSNEKLFF. The CDR3 DNA reads as TGCGCCAGCAGCACTGGGAGGGGGACCTCTAATGAAAAACTGTTTTTT.

The J gene is TRBJ1-6, the V gene TRBV21-1. TRBV21-1 is annotated as a pseudogene. This CDR3 has 16 amino acids. CDR3: CASSNWPAGSNSPLHF. The DNA of the CDR3 is TGTGCCAGCAGCAATTGGCCCGCCGGGAGTAATTCACCCCTCCACTTT.

This clone was found a few times. The chain carries TRBV2 and TRBJ2-1; 9 nucleotides match TRBD1. There are 15 residues in the CDR3. With V trimmed by 7 bases and J by 2 bases, 6 bases remained unmatched. CDR1 is SNHLY, CDR2 FYNNEI, per germline. CDR3 sequence reads: CASIRGQGPYNEQFF. The CDR3, as DNA: TGTGCCAGCATTAGGGGACAGGGACCCTACAATGAGCAGTTCTTC.